What follows describes a single T cell receptor beta chain. From germline, CDR1 is LGHNA and CDR2 YNFKEQ. J lost 2 bases, V lost 5 bases, and 8 bases had no gene match. The length of the CDR3 is 15 residues. The primer mix had 60 Vbeta and 13 Jbeta primers. This table comes from immunoSEQ multiplex PCR, and its TCRdb copy is limited to in-frame clones, with some not included. The sample lists over 130,000 clones, roughly 86% occurring once. This specimen comes from a study of cytomegalovirus exposure and HLA in healthy donors. This chain connects TRBV4-2 to TRBJ2-5; 7 bases are a match to TRBD2. Sequenced input: PBMCs. The TCR originated in a woman aged 35 to 49 in good health and CMV-seronegative. CDR3 nucleotides: TGTGCCAGCAGCACTGGGAGGGGCTTACAAGAGACCCAGTACTTC. Amino acid sequence: CASSTGRGLQETQYF.